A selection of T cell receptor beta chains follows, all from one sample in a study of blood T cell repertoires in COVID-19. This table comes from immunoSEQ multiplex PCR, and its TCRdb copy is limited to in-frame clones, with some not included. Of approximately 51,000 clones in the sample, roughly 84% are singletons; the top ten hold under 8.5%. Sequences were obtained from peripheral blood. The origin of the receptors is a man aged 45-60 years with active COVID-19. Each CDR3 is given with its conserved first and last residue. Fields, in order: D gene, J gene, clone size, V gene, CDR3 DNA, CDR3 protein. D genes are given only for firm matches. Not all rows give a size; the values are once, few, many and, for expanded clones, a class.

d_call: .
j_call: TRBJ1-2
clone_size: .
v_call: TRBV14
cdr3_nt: TGTGCCAGCAGCCAAGCAGGCGTCCATGGCTACACCTTC
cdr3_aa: CASSQAGVHGYTF

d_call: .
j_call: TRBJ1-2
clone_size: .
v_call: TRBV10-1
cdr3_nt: TGCGCCAGCAGTGACGACTTGAACGGCTACACCTTC
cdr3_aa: CASSDDLNGYTF

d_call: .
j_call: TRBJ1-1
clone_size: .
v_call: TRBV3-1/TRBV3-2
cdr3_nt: TGTGCCAGCAGCCAAGTCGACACTGAAGCTTTCTTT
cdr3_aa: CASSQVDTEAFF

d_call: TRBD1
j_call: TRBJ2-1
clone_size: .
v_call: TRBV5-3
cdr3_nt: TGTGCCAGAAGTCCGGACAGGGGCCACTACAATGAGCAGTTCTTC
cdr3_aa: CARSPDRGHYNEQFF

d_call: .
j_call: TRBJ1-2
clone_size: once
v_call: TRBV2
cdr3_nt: TGTGCCAGCAGTGAAAGCCAGGGTGGAAACTATGGCTACACCTTC
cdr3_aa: CASSESQGGNYGYTF

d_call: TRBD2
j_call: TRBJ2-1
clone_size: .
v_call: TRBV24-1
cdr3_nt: TGTGCCACCAGTGACCCTAGCGGGCCAGGGGATGAGCAGTTCTTC
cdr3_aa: CATSDPSGPGDEQFF

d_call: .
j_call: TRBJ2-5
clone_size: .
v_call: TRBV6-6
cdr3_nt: TGTGCCAGCAGTTACGGCAGGGTGGAGACCCAGTACTTC
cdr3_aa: CASSYGRVETQYF

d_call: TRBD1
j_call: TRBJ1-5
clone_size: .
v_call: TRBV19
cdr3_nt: TGTGCCAGTAGTATCCGACCGACAGGGGGCGGAAGGGACAATCAGCCCCAGCATTTT
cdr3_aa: CASSIRPTGGGRDNQPQHF

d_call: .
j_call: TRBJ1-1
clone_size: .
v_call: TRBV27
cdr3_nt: TGTGCCAGCCGTCTTACGGGAGGCCCTGAAGCTTTCTTT
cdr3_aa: CASRLTGGPEAFF

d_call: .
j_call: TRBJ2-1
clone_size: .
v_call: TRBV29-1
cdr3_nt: TGCAGCGTTGAGTCTATAGTCGGAGATGAGCAGTTCTTC
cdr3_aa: CSVESIVGDEQFF

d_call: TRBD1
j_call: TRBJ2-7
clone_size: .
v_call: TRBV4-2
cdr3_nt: TGTGCCAGCAGCCAAGAGATGGGGACAGCCTCCTACGAGCAGTACTTC
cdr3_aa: CASSQEMGTASYEQYF

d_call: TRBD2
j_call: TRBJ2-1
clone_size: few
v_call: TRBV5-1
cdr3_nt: TGCGCCAGCAGCTTGACTAGCGGCCATACGACCGGCTCCTACAATGAGCAGTTCTTC
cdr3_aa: CASSLTSGHTTGSYNEQFF

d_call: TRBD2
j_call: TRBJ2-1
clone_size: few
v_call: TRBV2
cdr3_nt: TGTGCCAGCAGTGACCCGGGACTAGCGGGTCGGGGGGTCTACAATGAGCAGTTCTTC
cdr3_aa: CASSDPGLAGRGVYNEQFF

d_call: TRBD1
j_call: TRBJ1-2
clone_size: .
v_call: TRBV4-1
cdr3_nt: TGCGCCAGCAGCCCCCCGGGGACAGCTTATGGCTACACCTTC
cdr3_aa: CASSPPGTAYGYTF

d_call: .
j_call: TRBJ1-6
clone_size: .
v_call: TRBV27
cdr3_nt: TGTGCCAGCAGTTTCGTCGCTATCCCGCCGGGACCCCTCCACTTT
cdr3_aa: CASSFVAIPPGPLHF

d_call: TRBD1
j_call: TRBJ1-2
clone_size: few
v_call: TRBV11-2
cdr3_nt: TGTGCCAGCAGCTTCTCCGGGACAGGGGGCATCGGGGGCTACACCTTC
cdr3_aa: CASSFSGTGGIGGYTF

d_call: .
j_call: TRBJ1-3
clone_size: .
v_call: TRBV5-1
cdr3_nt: TGCGCCAGCAGCTACGAGTCGTTTAACACCATATATTTT
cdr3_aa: CASSYESFNTIYF

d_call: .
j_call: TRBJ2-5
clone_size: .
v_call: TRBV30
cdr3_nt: TGTGCCTGGAGTCACAGGGTGGAGACCCAGTACTTC
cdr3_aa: CAWSHRVETQYF

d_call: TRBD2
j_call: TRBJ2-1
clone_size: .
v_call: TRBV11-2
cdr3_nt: TGTGCCAGCAGCAGCCGGGGACTAGACATCCTCGATGAGCAGTTCTTC
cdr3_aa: CASSSRGLDILDEQFF

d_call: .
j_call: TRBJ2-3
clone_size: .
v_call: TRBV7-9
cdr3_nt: TGTGCCAGCAGCCACCGGGAAGGGACGCAGTATTTT
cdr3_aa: CASSHREGTQYF

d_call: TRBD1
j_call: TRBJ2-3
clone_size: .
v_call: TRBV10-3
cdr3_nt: TGTGCCATCAGTGGTAACAGGGGATTCACAGATACGCAGTATTTT
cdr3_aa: CAISGNRGFTDTQYF

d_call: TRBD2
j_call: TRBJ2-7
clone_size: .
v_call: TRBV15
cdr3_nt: TGTGCCACCAGCAAAACTAACAACGGACTAGCGGGAAGCAACGAGCAGTACTTC
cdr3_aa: CATSKTNNGLAGSNEQYF

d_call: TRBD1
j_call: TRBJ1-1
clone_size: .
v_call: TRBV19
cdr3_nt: TGTGCCAGTAGTTTCGACAGGGTAGGGCACACTGAAGCTTTCTTT
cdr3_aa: CASSFDRVGHTEAFF

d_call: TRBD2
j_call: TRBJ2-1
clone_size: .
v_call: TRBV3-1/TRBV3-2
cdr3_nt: TGTGCCAGCAGCCGGCGGGGGGGTAATGAGCAGTTCTTC
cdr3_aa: CASSRRGGNEQFF

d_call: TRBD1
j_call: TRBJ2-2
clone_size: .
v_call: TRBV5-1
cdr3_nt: TGCGCCAGCAGCTTGGACTCCCGGGACAGCGGGGAGCTGTTTTTT
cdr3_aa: CASSLDSRDSGELFF

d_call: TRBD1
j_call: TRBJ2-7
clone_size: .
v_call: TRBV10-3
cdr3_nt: TGTGCCATCAGTGACCCCGGACAGGGTGACGAGCAGTACTTC
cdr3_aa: CAISDPGQGDEQYF

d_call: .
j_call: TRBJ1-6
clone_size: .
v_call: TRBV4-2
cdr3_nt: TGTGCCAGCAGCCAACTGGGGGGTGATTCACCCCTCCACTTT
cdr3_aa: CASSQLGGDSPLHF

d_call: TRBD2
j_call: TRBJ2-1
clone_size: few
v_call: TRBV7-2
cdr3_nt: TGTGCCAGCAGCGCGCGGGGGGTCTCCTACAATGAGCAGTTCTTC
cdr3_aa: CASSARGVSYNEQFF

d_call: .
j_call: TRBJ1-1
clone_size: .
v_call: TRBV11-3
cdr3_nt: TGTGCCAGCAGCCCAGACCCAGTTTCCGGGGTCGGAGGCACTGAAGCTTTCTTT
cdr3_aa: CASSPDPVSGVGGTEAFF

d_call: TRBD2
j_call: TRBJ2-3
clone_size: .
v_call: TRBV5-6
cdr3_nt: TGTGCCAGCAGCTTTCCTAGCGGGGATAAGTATTTT
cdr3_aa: CASSFPSGDKYF

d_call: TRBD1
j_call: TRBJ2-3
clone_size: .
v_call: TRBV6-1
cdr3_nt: TGTGCCAGCAGTGAAGCGCTCCAAGAGGACAGGGGTGAAACAGATACGCAGTATTTT
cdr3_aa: CASSEALQEDRGETDTQYF

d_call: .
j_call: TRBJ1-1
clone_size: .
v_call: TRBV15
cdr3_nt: TGTGCCACCAGCAGAGATAGGGGAGGTGAAGCTTTCTTT
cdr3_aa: CATSRDRGGEAFF

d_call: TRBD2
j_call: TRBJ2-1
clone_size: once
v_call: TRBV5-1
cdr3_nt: TGCGCCAGCAGCCCGATCGGGGGGATATCCTACAATGAGCAGTTCTTC
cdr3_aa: CASSPIGGISYNEQFF

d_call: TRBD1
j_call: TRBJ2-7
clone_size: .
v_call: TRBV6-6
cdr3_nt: TGTGCCAGCAGACCTATTTCCGGGACAGGGGCCTACGAGCAGTACTTC
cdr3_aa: CASRPISGTGAYEQYF

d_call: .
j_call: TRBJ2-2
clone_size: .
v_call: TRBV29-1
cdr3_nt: TGCAGCGTTGTGGCCCTGATCGGGGAGCTGTTTTTT
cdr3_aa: CSVVALIGELFF

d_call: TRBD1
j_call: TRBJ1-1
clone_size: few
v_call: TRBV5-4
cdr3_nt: TGTGCCAGCAGCCTAAGGGACAGGGGAACTGAAGCTTTCTTT
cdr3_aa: CASSLRDRGTEAFF

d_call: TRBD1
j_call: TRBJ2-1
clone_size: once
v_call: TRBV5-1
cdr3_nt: TGCGCCAGCAGCTCCCGACAGGGGTCTGGGCATGAGCAGTTCTTC
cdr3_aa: CASSSRQGSGHEQFF

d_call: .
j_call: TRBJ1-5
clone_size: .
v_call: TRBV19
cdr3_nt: TGTGCCAGTAGTCCGAGCGGCGACCAGCCCCAGCATTTT
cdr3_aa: CASSPSGDQPQHF

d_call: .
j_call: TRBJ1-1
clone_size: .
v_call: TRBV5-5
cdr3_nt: TGTGCCAGCAGCTTATCATCCAGTACGAACACTGAAGCTTTCTTT
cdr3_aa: CASSLSSSTNTEAFF

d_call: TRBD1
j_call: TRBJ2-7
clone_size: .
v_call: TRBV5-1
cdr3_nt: TGCGCCAGCCGGGACAGTAACTCCTACGAGCAGTACTTC
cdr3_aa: CASRDSNSYEQYF

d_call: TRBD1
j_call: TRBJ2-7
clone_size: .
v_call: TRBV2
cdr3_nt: TGTGCCAGCAGTGAAGGGGACAGCAGCCACGAGCAGTACTTC
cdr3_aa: CASSEGDSSHEQYF

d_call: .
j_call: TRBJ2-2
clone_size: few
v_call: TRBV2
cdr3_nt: TGTGCCAGCCAGGGCACCGGGGAGCTGTTTTTT
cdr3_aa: CASQGTGELFF

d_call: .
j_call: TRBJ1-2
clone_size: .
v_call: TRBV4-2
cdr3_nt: TGTGCCAGCAGCCAAGACCCCCAGGGGATCAATGGCTACACCTTC
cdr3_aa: CASSQDPQGINGYTF

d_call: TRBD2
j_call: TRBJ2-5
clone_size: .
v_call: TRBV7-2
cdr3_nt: TGTGCCAGCAGCTTATTCAGCGGGGGGCAAGAGACCCAGTACTTC
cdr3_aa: CASSLFSGGQETQYF

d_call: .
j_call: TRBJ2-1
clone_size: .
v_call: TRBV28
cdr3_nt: TGTGCCAGCAGTTTTGTCAGGGGCACGCAACTTACCTACAATGAGCAGTTCTTC
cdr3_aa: CASSFVRGTQLTYNEQFF

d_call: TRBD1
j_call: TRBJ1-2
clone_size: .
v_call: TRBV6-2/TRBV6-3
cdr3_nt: TGTGCCAGCAGCCCCCCGGGACAGAACTATGGCTACACCTTC
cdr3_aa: CASSPPGQNYGYTF

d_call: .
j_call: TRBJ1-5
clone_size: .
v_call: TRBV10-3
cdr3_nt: TGTGCCATCAGTGAGATAGGCAATCAGCCCCAGCATTTT
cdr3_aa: CAISEIGNQPQHF

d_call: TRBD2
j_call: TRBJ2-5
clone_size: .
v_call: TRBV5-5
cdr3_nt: TGTGCCAGCCTCCGAATAGCGGGAACTACTAGCCCTCAGACCCAGTACTTC
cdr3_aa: CASLRIAGTTSPQTQYF

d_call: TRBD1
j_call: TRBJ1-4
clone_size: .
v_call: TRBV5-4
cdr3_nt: TGTGCCAGCAGGGCGTCAGGGGGCTCGACTAATGAAAAACTGTTTTTT
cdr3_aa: CASRASGGSTNEKLFF

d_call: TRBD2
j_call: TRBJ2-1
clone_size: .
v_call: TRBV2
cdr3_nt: TGTGCCAGCGGCGGGGGTGAGCAGTTCTTC
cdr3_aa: CASGGGEQFF

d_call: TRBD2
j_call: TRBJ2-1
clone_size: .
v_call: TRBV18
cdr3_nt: TGTGCCAGCTCACCCCTAGCGGGGGGTAACAATGAGCAGTTCTTC
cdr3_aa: CASSPLAGGNNEQFF

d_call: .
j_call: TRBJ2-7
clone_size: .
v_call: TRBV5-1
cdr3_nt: TGCGCCAGCAGCTTGTTCCGGTCCGAGCAGTACTTC
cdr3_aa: CASSLFRSEQYF

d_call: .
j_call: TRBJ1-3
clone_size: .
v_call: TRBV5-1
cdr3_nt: TGCGCCAGCAGCCCCGGGGGGGGTCGGAACACCATATATTTT
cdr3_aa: CASSPGGGRNTIYF